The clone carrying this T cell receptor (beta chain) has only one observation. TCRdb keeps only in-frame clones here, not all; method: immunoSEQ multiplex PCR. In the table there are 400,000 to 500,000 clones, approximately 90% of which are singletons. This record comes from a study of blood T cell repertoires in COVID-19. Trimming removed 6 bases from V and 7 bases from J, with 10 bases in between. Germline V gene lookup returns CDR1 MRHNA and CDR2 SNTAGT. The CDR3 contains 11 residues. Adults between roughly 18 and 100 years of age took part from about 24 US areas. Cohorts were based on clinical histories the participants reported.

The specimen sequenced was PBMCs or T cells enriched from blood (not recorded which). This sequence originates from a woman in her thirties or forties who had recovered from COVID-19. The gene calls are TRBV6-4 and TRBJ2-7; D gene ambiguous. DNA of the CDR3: TGTGCCAGCAGGAATGAGAGGGAGCAGTACTTC. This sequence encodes CASRNEREQYF.